This T cell receptor beta chain was identified in a study of T cells in women clearing cervical HPV infection. Whole-study findings and limits: Repertoire richness, not evenness, was significantly elevated in CIN3+ cases versus controls.

A note on this clone: Its specificity is unknown. The read gets to within 3 residues of the CDR3 end, and the germline J gene fills in the rest.

Clones were read by immunoSEQ multiplex PCR, and TCRdb kept only the in-frame ones, dropping some. The sample totals 20,000 to 25,000 clones. The CDR3 is 13 residues long. V shed 7 bases and J shed 7 bases, with 14 bases lying between them. The germline CDR1 and CDR2 sequences are LNHDA and SQIVND (reference sequence). The chain carries TRBV19 and TRBJ2-1; D might be TRBD1 (5 bases). The TCR was taken from a woman aged 18 to 75 with a cervical HPV16 infection that either progressed to CIN3+ or cleared (not recorded which). Material for sequencing was blood buffy coat. The CDR3 is CASTRTPGNEQFF. The sequenced CDR3 bases are TGTGCCAGTACCCGGACGCCAGGGAATGAG.